Shown below are 14 T cell receptor beta chains from a single sample sequenced in a study of cytomegalovirus exposure and HLA in healthy donors (dated by TCRdb to about 2017). The library was built by means of the immunoSEQ multiplex PCR assay. Entries here come from immuneACCESS through TCRdb and include only in-frame sequences with V and J called. Some clones fail to appear in such tables; in the studies checked, an unresolved V gene covers under half of the shortfall, and the cause of the remainder is unknown. Within this sample are over 60,000 clones, with over 90% of them counted one time only. The top ten hold roughly 5% of the sample. The source material was PBMCs. These receptors were collected from a woman between 18 and 29 years old in good health and CMV-seropositive.

This clone was observed a single time. This chain joins TRBV6-1 and TRBJ1-4; D ambiguous. V was clipped by 4 bases and J by 8 bases, with 20 bases between them. Looked up from germline, CDR1 is MNHNS and CDR2 is SASEGT. This CDR3 comprises 16 residues. The CDR3 bases are TGTGCCAGCAGTGGGACTTGGATCCCAAATCTAGAAAAACTGTTTTTT. It specifies CASSGTWIPNLEKLFF.

This rearrangement joins TRBV19 to TRBJ1-2, with D possibly matching TRBD1 (6 bases). The CDR3 spans 12 residues. The V gene lost 6 bases and the J gene lost 8 bases, with 13 bases spanning the gap. Germline V gene lookup returns CDR1 LNHDA and CDR2 SQIVND (reference sequence). The CDR3 coding sequence is TGTGCCAGTAGCCCAAGGGGGGGCGGCTACACCTTC. It translates to CASSPRGGGYTF.

A single count supports this clone. This chain uses TRBV4-1 with TRBJ2-7; perhaps TRBD2 as D (6 bases). Trimming shortened V by 2 bases and J by 3 bases, and 17 bases separated the two germline ends. This CDR3 comprises 16 residues. Germline V gene lookup returns CDR1 MGHRA and CDR2 YSYEKL. In nucleotides, the CDR3 is TGCGCCAGCAGCCAAATGGGACTTACGGGGTACTACGAGCAGTACTTC. Its protein is CASSQMGLTGYYEQYF.

This CDR3 is CASSLAGEVHEQYF. The DNA for the CDR3 is TGTGCCAGCAGCTTAGCGGGAGAGGTGCACGAGCAGTACTTC. The V gene is TRBV7-2, the J gene TRBJ2-7, with a weak D call TRBD2 (5 bases). The CDR3 has 14 amino acids. From germline, CDR1 is SGHTA and CDR2 FQGNSA. The ends were cut back, 0 bases at V and 5 bases at J, with 11 bases in the middle.

J is TRBJ2-7 and V is TRBV4-1; D ambiguous. The germline V gene encodes CDR1 MGHRA and CDR2 YSYEKL. CDR3 size: 16 residues. V shed 3 bases and J shed 3 bases, with 18 bases lying between them. CDR3 nucleotide sequence: TGCGCCAGCAGCCAGGTCTTCGCGGAGACTGACTACGAGCAGTACTTC. Encoded protein: CASSQVFAETDYEQYF.

The chain carries TRBV18 and TRBJ2-1; D is uncertain. Per the germline V gene, CDR1 is KGHSH and CDR2 is LQKENI. There are 16 residues in the CDR3. The ends were cut back, 2 bases at V and 0 bases at J, with 11 bases in the middle. The CDR3 nucleotides read TGTGCCAGCTCACCAACGCTATTCCTCTCCTACAATGAGCAGTTCTTC. As protein: CASSPTLFLSYNEQFF.

A single count supports this clone. The chain couples TRBV7-2 to TRBJ2-6, with a tentative D call TRBD1 (5 bases). Germline loops: CDR1 SGHTA, CDR2 FQGNSA. The CDR3 has 16 residues. V was shortened by 5 bases and J by 2 bases, with 13 bases between the two germline ends. The CDR3 spells CASSLGSGTGANVLTF. CDR3 DNA: TGTGCCAGCAGCCTCGGCTCAGGGACTGGGGCCAACGTCCTGACTTTC.

The chain uses TRBV7-8 and TRBJ2-7; 8 bases line up with TRBD2. With 6 bases clipped from V and 5 bases from J, the junction kept 6 bases outside the gene matches. The CDR3 runs 13 residues. The germline CDR1 and CDR2 sequences are SGHVS and FQNEAQ. In DNA, the CDR3 is TGTGCCAGCAGACCGAGCGGGAGCCACGAGCAGTACTTC. Protein product: CASRPSGSHEQYF.

V gene TRBV6-5 combines with J gene TRBJ2-7, with 10 bases identical to TRBD2. The CDR3 loop spans 15 amino acids. V shed 2 bases and J 4 bases; nucleotides not matched to a gene: 5. Germline V gene lookup returns CDR1 MNHEY and CDR2 SVGAGI. The CDR3 reads CASSYRAGGPYEQYF. The CDR3 coding sequence is TGTGCCAGCAGTTACCGAGCGGGAGGGCCGTACGAGCAGTACTTC.

The chain couples TRBV19 to TRBJ1-2, with a tentative D call TRBD1 (5 bases). The germline CDR1 and CDR2 sequences are LNHDA and SQIVND (reference sequence). The CDR3 runs to 15 residues. The ends were cut back, 3 bases at V and 1 base at J, with 12 bases in the middle. The CDR3 DNA sequence: TGTGCCAGTAGTATCTCATCGACAGTTAACTATGGCTACACCTTC. Translation gives CASSISSTVNYGYTF.

V usage is TRBV27 and J usage is TRBJ2-7; 8 positions match TRBD1. V lost 0 bases to trimming and J lost 2 bases; unmatched junction nucleotides: 3. Germline V gene lookup returns CDR1 MNHEY and CDR2 SMNVEV (reference sequence). CDR3 length: 15 residues. CDR3 sequence: CASSLSSRGPYEQYF. The CDR3 DNA is TGTGCCAGCAGTTTATCGTCCAGGGGGCCCTACGAGCAGTACTTC.

The chain couples TRBV10-3 to TRBJ1-2; 7 bases map to TRBD1. Germline CDR1 is ENHRY and CDR2 is SYGVKD. The CDR3 length is 13 residues. Losses at the gene ends were 3 bases for V and 5 bases for J; bases not matched to a gene: 3. The CDR3 region has the DNA TGTGCCATCAGTGAAACGACAGGGTATGGCTACACCTTC. This codes for CAISETTGYGYTF.

The chain recombines TRBV10-3 with TRBJ2-5, with D perhaps TRBD2 (5 bases). V was trimmed by 0 bases and J by 5 bases, leaving 16 bases between them. The CDR3 spans 16 residues. Germline V lookup: CDR1 ENHRY, CDR2 SYGVKD. The CDR3: CAISESVWASSETQYF. DNA for the CDR3: TGTGCCATCAGTGAGTCGGTGTGGGCTAGCTCGGAGACCCAGTACTTC.

The rearrangement uses TRBV7-9 and TRBJ2-7, with 7 bases lining up with TRBD1. The germline CDR1 and CDR2 sequences are SEHNR and FQNEAQ (reference sequence). V was pared by 5 bases and J by 13 bases, with 14 bases of the junction left unmatched. The CDR3 is 13 amino acids. The CDR3 protein is CASSPSALTGKYF. CDR3 nucleotides: TGTGCCAGCAGCCCAAGCGCACTGACAGGGAAATACTTC. The whole variable domain, filled in from reference TRBV7-9 and TRBJ2-7, reads DTGVSQNPRHKITKRGQNVTFRCDPISEHNRLYWYRQTLGQGPEFLTYFQNEAQLEKSRLLSDRFSAERPKGSFSTLEIQRTEQGDSAMYLCASSPSALTGKYFGPGTRLTVT.